The present entry profiles one TCR beta chain with its context. Its cognate antigen is unknown. V was clipped by 1 base and J by 8 bases, with 12 bases between them. The CDR3 covers 14 residues. The germline V gene has CDR1 ENHRY and CDR2 SYGVKD. The data were taken from a study of cytomegalovirus exposure and HLA in healthy donors. The wider study: Caucasian-associated ancestry cluster membership applied to about 77% of a few hundred genotyped donors.

The PCR ran on 60 Vbeta and 13 Jbeta primers. This table comes from immunoSEQ multiplex PCR, and its TCRdb copy is limited to in-frame clones, with some not included. Of 170,000 or so clones in the sample, roughly 80% were seen once. Study-wide findings and caveats: Cytomegalovirus association was assigned to some 160 TCR beta chains. A later analysis, which compared TCR beta chains of equal frequency, found the HLA-associated ones more clonally expanded. When analyzed later, the rates of TCR association showed variation by HLA locus, with DRB1 the most and HLA-C the fewest.

Sequenced input: PBMCs. The chain recombines TRBV10-3 with TRBJ2-1; possible D gene TRBD2, 6 bases. The source is a boy between 2 and 10 years old in good health and CMV-seronegative. CDR3 protein: CAISELNTGDEQFF. The CDR3 coding sequence is TGTGCCATCAGTGAGTTAAATACGGGGGATGAGCAGTTCTTC.